This T cell receptor (beta chain) was recovered during a study of beta chain features in type 1 diabetes. Study findings and constraints: The study found moderately but significantly shorter TCRB CDR3s in all four CD4+ subsets of Type 1 diabetes patients. TCRB repertoires of naive, central memory and Treg cells appeared more similar among patients than among healthy donors.

As concerns this clone: Its antigen is unidentified. With a much larger clone just one base away, this may be a read error.

CDR1 MNHNY and CDR2 SVGAGI come from the germline V gene (reference sequence). This CDR3 is 13 amino acids long. The ends were cut back, 8 bases at V and 1 base at J, with 6 bases in the middle. Every bit of the isolated RNA underwent reverse transcription, so sequencing read expressed TCRB transcripts. Profiling relied on immunoSEQ multiplex PCR, and the TCRdb table lists in-frame clones only, not all of them. The profile shows hundreds of thousands of clones, more than 13% of them singletons. Sorting with CD45RO/CCR7/CD25/CD127/CD95/CD27 yielded naive, central memory, regulatory and stem-like memory CD4+ cells.

The clonotype was recovered from a man younger than 35 with type 1 diabetes. J is TRBJ2-6 and V is TRBV6-6, with D tentatively TRBD1 or TRBD2 (5 bases each). Sequencing was performed on naive CD4+ T cells from blood. The CDR3 coding sequence is TGTGCCAGCGGGGGATCTGGGGCCAACGTCCTGACTTTC. This translates into CASGGSGANVLTF.